This entry features one T cell receptor (beta chain) sequence. TCRdb re-analysed the 5' RACE reads in MiXCR, keeping a single row per CDR3 protein. The sample carries around 82,000 distinct CDR3 sequences, 9.5% to 15% recorded once. The sample belongs to a study of early T cells in non-severe SARS-CoV-2 infection. The CDR3 spans 13 residues. CDR1 and CDR2 from the germline V gene are ENHRY and SYGVKD. V shed 7 bases and J shed 1 base, with 10 bases lying between them. This receptor was taken from an adult who was a healthcare worker with PCR-confirmed SARS-CoV-2 infection or an uninfected control (not recorded which). Sequenced sample: whole blood. This chain links TRBV10-3 with TRBJ1-1; D perhaps matches TRBD1 (6 bases). The CDR3 sequence: CAITGQTNTEAFF. DNA of the CDR3: TGTGCCATCACTGGACAGACGAACACTGAAGCTTTCTTT.